Listed here are 16 T cell receptor beta chains from one sample, sequenced in a study of T cell responses to AZD1222 COVID-19 vaccine (dated by TCRdb to the early 2020s). The library was produced with the immunoSEQ multiplex PCR assay. TCRdb mirrors the immuneACCESS table, restricted to in-frame sequences. Some clones are absent from its copies; in checked studies, under half trace to an unresolved V gene, and the reason for the others is unknown. In all, the sample holds some 81,000 clones, and about nine tenths of those were seen once. Together, the top ten hold more than 9% of the sample. The sample's time point, from its label and the paper: about 28 days (+/-7) after the second vaccine dose. Sequenced here: peripheral blood, sampled 28 days after the second AZD1222 dose. The receptor source for this set is an adult who received the AZD1222 COVID-19 vaccine.

The chain combines TRBV11-2 with TRBJ1-2, with a tentative D call TRBD1 (5 bases). This CDR3 contains 14 residues. Germline V gene lookup returns CDR1 SGHAT and CDR2 FQNNGV. The ends were cut back, 5 bases at V and 4 bases at J, with 14 bases in the middle. The CDR3 sequence is CASSQEGRSYGYTF. The CDR3 DNA reads TGTGCCAGCAGCCAAGAGGGACGGAGCTATGGCTACACCTTC. Full variable domain (outside the CDR3, taken from reference TRBV11-2 and TRBJ1-2): EAGVAQSPRYKIIEKRQSVAFWCNPISGHATLYWYQQILGQGPKLLIQFQNNGVVDDSQLPKDRFSAERLKGVDSTLKIQPAKLEDSAVYLCASSQEGRSYGYTFGSGTRLTVV.

This rearrangement joins TRBV14 to TRBJ2-1; tentative D call: TRBD2 (6 bases). The V end lost 5 bases, the J end lost 5 bases, and 13 bases lay between the germline ends. The CDR3 contains 14 residues. Germline CDR1 reads SGHDN; CDR2 reads FVKESK. CDR3 loop: CASSDLAIDNEQFF. In DNA, the CDR3 is TGTGCCAGCAGCGATCTAGCGATAGACAATGAGCAGTTCTTC.

The chain has TRBV4-2 and TRBJ1-4; no definite D call. The V end was cut by 6 bases, the J end by 3 bases, with 14 bases between. The CDR3 runs 15 residues. The germline V gene has CDR1 LGHNA and CDR2 YNFKEQ. CDR3 protein: CASRGGDNSNEKLFF. CDR3 bases: TGTGCCAGCAGGGGAGGAGATAACTCTAATGAAAAACTGTTTTTT.

This rearrangement joins TRBV5-6 to TRBJ2-5, with unresolved D. Trimming removed 5 bases from V and 0 bases from J, with 11 bases in between. Germline assignment: CDR1 SGHDT and CDR2 YYEEEE. The CDR3 contains 14 residues. The CDR3 protein is CASSRQADQETQYF. For the CDR3, the DNA is TGTGCCAGCAGTCGCCAGGCAGACCAAGAGACCCAGTACTTC.

The chain links TRBV4-2 to TRBJ2-2, with D tentatively TRBD2 (6 bases). This CDR3 region has 14 residues. Looked up from germline, CDR1 is LGHNA and CDR2 is YNFKEQ. V was trimmed by 6 bases and J by 1 base, leaving 9 bases between them. DNA for the CDR3: TGTGCCAGCAGACCGGGACTGAACACCGGGGAGCTGTTTTTT. Protein sequence: CASRPGLNTGELFF.

V gene TRBV5-1 combines with J gene TRBJ1-1; TRBD1 is a possible D gene (6 bases). Germline values: CDR1 SGHRS, CDR2 YFSETQ. This CDR3 is built from 15 residues. V was clipped by 2 bases and J by 2 bases, with 13 bases between them. The CDR3 region is CASSFQGTYNTEAFF. DNA of the CDR3: TGCGCCAGCAGCTTCCAGGGGACCTATAACACTGAAGCTTTCTTT.

The CDR3 region has the DNA TGCGCCAGCAGTGAGCACCCAAGGGCCACTGAAGCTTTCTTT. This encodes CASSEHPRATEAFF. The rearrangement links TRBV10-1 to TRBJ1-1, with no clear D. CDR3 length equals 14 residues. The germline V gene encodes CDR1 WNHNN and CDR2 SYGVQD (reference sequence). V was clipped by 2 bases and J by 4 bases, with 11 bases between them.

This rearrangement joins TRBV13 to TRBJ1-5, with D unresolved. The CDR3 is made up of 14 amino acids. Trimming took off 7 bases at V and 1 base at J, with 11 bases between the two ends. Germline V gene data show CDR1 as PRHDT and CDR2 as FYEKMQ (reference sequence). The CDR3 sequence: CASTAGGSNQPQHF. Written as DNA, the CDR3 is TGTGCCAGCACCGCAGGCGGAAGCAATCAGCCCCAGCATTTT.

J is TRBJ1-4 and V is TRBV7-2; TRBD1 is a possible D gene (6 bases). The CDR3 is 14 amino acids. The V gene lost 3 bases and the J gene lost 3 bases, with 8 bases spanning the gap. Per germline, CDR1 SGHTA and CDR2 FQGNSA. The CDR3 DNA reads TGTGCCAGCAGCTTCCGGGGGCCTAATGAAAAACTGTTTTTT. Protein product: CASSFRGPNEKLFF.

This clone was detected once. This chain uses TRBV30 with TRBJ1-6; 10 bases are a match to TRBD1. J gave up 3 bases and V 4 bases, and 15 bases lay outside the gene matches. There are 19 residues in the CDR3. Germline V gene lookup returns CDR1 GTSNPN and CDR2 SVGIG (reference sequence). CDR3 region: CAWTLPGQGSGGYNSPLHF. In DNA, the CDR3 is TGTGCCTGGACTTTACCGGGACAGGGGTCGGGGGGCTATAATTCACCCCTCCACTTT.

As to this clone: This same CDR3 is encoded by further DNA sequences in the sample. The rearrangement joins TRBV5-1 to TRBJ1-1; D gene uncertain. Trimming removed 3 bases at V and 2 bases at J, with 2 bases between. CDR3 length equals 11 residues. Germline CDR1 SGHRS, CDR2 YFSETQ. CDR3 region: CASSSNTEAFF. Written as DNA, the CDR3 is TGCGCCAGCAGCTCCAACACTGAAGCTTTCTTT.

The V gene is TRBV12-5, the J gene TRBJ2-2; the D gene is possibly TRBD2 (7 bases). CDR1 and CDR2 from the germline V gene are LGHNT and FRNRAP. The ends were cut back, 2 bases at V and 3 bases at J, with 10 bases in the middle. The CDR3 sequence is 15 residues long. For the CDR3, the DNA is TGTGCTAGTGGTTTGAGAGGGGGGGACACCGGGGAGCTGTTTTTT. The encoded protein is CASGLRGGDTGELFF.

This chain links TRBV5-6 with TRBJ1-2; no clear D. The CDR3 extends over 14 amino acids. Germline V CDR1 and CDR2: SGHDT, YYEEEE. V was trimmed by 0 bases and J by 4 bases, leaving 10 bases between them. The CDR3 nucleotides are TGTGCCAGCAGCTTGGACGGACGGACCTATGGCTACACCTTC. This gives the protein CASSLDGRTYGYTF.

This clone was seen once. The chain links TRBV19 to TRBJ1-2; 8 positions agree with TRBD1. The germline V gene encodes CDR1 LNHDA and CDR2 SQIVND (reference sequence). V shed 7 bases and J 4 bases; nucleotides not matched to a gene: 8. This CDR3 region has 14 residues. The CDR3 sequence is CASTHQGAGYGYTF. DNA for the CDR3: TGTGCCAGTACCCATCAGGGGGCTGGCTATGGCTACACCTTC.

This clone was observed once. The chain combines TRBV6-5 with TRBJ1-2, with no clear D. The CDR3 has 15 amino acids. Per germline, CDR1 MNHEY and CDR2 SVGAGI. The germline V and J ends were trimmed by 6 bases and 2 bases, with 16 bases remaining between them. DNA for the CDR3: TGTGCCAGCAGCGCGGGCCGGACCCTAAACTATGGCTACACCTTC. Encoded protein: CASSAGRTLNYGYTF.

The chain joins TRBV7-2 to TRBJ1-4, with no clear D. Between the trimmed V and J ends, which lost 8 bases and 2 bases, there was a span of 9 bases. CDR1 SGHTA and CDR2 FQGNSA come from the germline V gene. The CDR3 runs to 13 residues. CDR3 bases: TGTGCCAGCGCCCCCTACACTAATGAAAAACTGTTTTTT. It is translated as CASAPYTNEKLFF.